This T cell receptor (beta chain) originates from a study of CD8+CD57+ T cells in acquired aplastic anemia. About this clonotype: The junction differs from germline at one of its ends, possibly a read error.

The V gene's germline CDR1 is LNHNV and CDR2 YYDKDF (reference sequence). The CDR3 sequence is 17 residues long. According to the study, genomic DNA was the template for TCR beta VDJ and CDR3 profiling. TCRdb re-analysed the reads in MiXCR, keeping a single row per CDR3 protein. Of approximately 180,000 distinct CDR3 sequences in the sample, less than 60% are singletons; the top ten hold more than 1.5%. Selection for sequencing was limited to patients who had shown CD8+CD57+ cell expansion by flow cytometry. Prior therapy had not been administered to any patient at the time of blood sampling. This sequence joins TRBV15 and TRBJ2-2, with 10 bases that match TRBD2. The clonotype originates from a human donor with aplastic anemia. Sequencing was done on a sample of sorted CD4+, CD8+, or CD8+CD57+ T cells (not recorded which) from PBMCs. CDR3 loop: CASSFPGLAPVTGELFF. CDR3 nucleotides: TGTGCCAGCAGCTTTCCGGGACTAGCGCCCGTCACCGGGGAGCTGTTTTTT.